This T cell receptor (beta chain) came from a study of cytomegalovirus exposure and HLA in healthy donors. The CDR3 runs 17 residues. Between the trimmed V and J ends, which lost 1 base and 0 bases, there was a span of 15 bases. Germline values: CDR1 LGHNA, CDR2 YNFKEQ. It was with 60 Vbeta and 13 Jbeta primers that the PCR ran. This table comes from immunoSEQ multiplex PCR, and its TCRdb copy is limited to in-frame clones, with some not included. Among under 90,000 clones listed, around 75% were seen once. The source is a middle-aged man in good health and CMV-seronegative. Sequenced material: PBMCs. This sequence joins TRBV4-2 and TRBJ2-5; maybe TRBD1 (5 bases). The CDR3 coding sequence is TGTGCCAGCAGCCAAGGGGTCACCGACAGCAACCAAGAGACCCAGTACTTC. Translation gives CASSQGVTDSNQETQYF.